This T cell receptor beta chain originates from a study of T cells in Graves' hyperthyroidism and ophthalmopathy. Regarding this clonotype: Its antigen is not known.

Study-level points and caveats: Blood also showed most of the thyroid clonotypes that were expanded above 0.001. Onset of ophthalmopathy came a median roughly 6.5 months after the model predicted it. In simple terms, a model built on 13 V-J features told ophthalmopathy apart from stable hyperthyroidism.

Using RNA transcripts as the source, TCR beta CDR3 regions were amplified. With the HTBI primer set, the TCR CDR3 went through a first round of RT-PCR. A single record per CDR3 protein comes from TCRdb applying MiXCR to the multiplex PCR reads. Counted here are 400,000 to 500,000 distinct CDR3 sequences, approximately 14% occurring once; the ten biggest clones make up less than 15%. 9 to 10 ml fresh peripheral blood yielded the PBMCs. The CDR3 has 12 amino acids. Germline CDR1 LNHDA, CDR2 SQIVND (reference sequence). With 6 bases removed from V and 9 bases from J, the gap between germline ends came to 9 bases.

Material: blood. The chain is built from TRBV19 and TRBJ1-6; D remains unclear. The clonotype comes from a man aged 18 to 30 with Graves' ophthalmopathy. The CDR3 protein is CASRIWGSPLHF. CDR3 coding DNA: TGTGCCAGTAGGATATGGGGTTCACCCCTCCACTTT.